Shown below are 13 T cell receptor beta chains from a single sample sequenced in a study of tumor-infiltrating lymphocytes in primary liver carcinoma. A constant-region primer primed TCR beta cDNA synthesis from 500 to 550 ng of total RNA. Each TCR beta library was derived from three nested multiplex PCR rounds that employed slightly modified ARM-PCR. Primers for the first two PCR rounds were TRBV1-TRBV30 forward primers and a C-beta reverse primer (approximately 10 cycles per round). TCRdb ran MiXCR on the multiplex PCR reads and lists one entry per CDR3 protein. The sample lists just under 95,000 distinct CDR3 sequences, just over 65% occurring once. Bulk tissue was left unsorted, and RNA and DNA were co-extracted from 20-30 mg of it. Sequencing was performed on tumor-adjacent normal liver tissue. The receptors originated from a man aged 35 to 55 with primary liver carcinoma and hepatitis B virus infection.

Worth noting for this clonotype: A much larger clonotype is one base distant, so this may be a read error. The chain carries TRBV7-8 and TRBJ2-3; D remains ambiguous. The CDR3 has 13 amino acids. Germline V CDR1 and CDR2: SGHVS, FQNEAQ. The CDR3 sequence: CATSLMQADTQYF. CDR3 DNA sequence: TGTGCCACCAGCCTCATGCAGGCAGATACGCAGTATTTT.

In the case of this clonotype: At one end, the junction sequence differs from germline, possibly due to a read error. The J gene is TRBJ2-3, the V gene TRBV11-1; 11 positions match TRBD2. This CDR3 has 16 residues. In germline, CDR1 is SGHAT, CDR2 FQDESV (reference sequence). Here the CDR3 reads CASSRGLAVSIDTLYF. The CDR3 DNA reads TGTGCCAGCAGCAGGGGACTAGCGGTTAGCATAGATACGCTGTATTTT.

This clonotype was observed a single time. One end of the junction varies from germline; a read error may be responsible. V gene TRBV11-1 combines with J gene TRBJ2-1; TRBD2 might be the D (7 bases). Germline CDR1 is SGHAT and CDR2 is FQDESV (reference sequence). The CDR3 runs to 17 residues. This CDR3 reads CVSSLGLGGEVDNEQFF. CDR3 nucleotides: TGTGTCAGCAGCCTTGGACTAGGGGGAGAAGTTGACAATGAGCAGTTCTTC.

With regard to this clonotype: As the CDR3 is not closed by the conserved phenylalanine or tryptophan, this likely results from a read error. The chain couples TRBV12-3 or TRBV12-4 to TRBJ2-7; the match to TRBD1 covers 9 bases. CDR3 size: 15 residues. V shed 8 bases and J 7 bases; nucleotides not matched to a gene: 15. DNA for the CDR3: TGTGCCAGCTGCTCCTTCGGGACAGGGTTTGAAGAGCAGTACTCC. It translates to CASCSFGTGFEEQYS.

Concerning this clonotype itself: It is likely a read error, because the conserved phenylalanine at the end of the CDR3 is missing. The CDR3: CAISDRGSTTKAFL. CDR3 nucleotides: TGTGCCATCAGTGACAGGGGCTCTACCACTAAAGCTTTCCTT. The V call is TRBV10-3, the J call TRBJ1-1; perhaps TRBD1 as D (6 bases). Germline loops: CDR1 ENHRY, CDR2 SYGVKD. The CDR3 length is 14 residues.

About this clonotype: Possible read error: a much larger clone is one base away. The CDR3 sequence: CASSSGLAGAYGVLFF. CDR3 bases: TGTGCCAGCAGCTCGGGACTAGCGGGAGCTTACGGGGTGCTGTTTTTT. The genes are TRBV5-4 and TRBJ2-2; 14 bases map to TRBD2. CDR1 SGHNT and CDR2 YYREEE come from the germline V gene (reference sequence). The CDR3 runs to 16 residues.

Comment on this clonotype: Sequence at one end of the junction differs from germline and may be a read error. The V and J genes are TRBV6-1 and TRBJ2-7; 7 positions agree with TRBD1. The CDR3 runs 13 residues. CDR1 and CDR2 from the germline V gene are MNHNS and SASEGT. The CDR3 sequence is CASSRDRYYEHYF. CDR3 coding DNA: TGTGCCAGCAGTAGGGACAGATACTACGAGCACTACTTC.

Points on this clonotype: The junction does not match germline at one end; this may be a read error. CDR3 nucleotides: TGTGTCAGCAGCTTAGTCGGGGACACTGAAACTTTCTTT. It encodes CVSSLVGDTETFF. This chain connects TRBV11-2 to TRBJ1-1, with a weak D call TRBD1 (6 bases). There are 13 residues in the CDR3. Looked up from germline, CDR1 is SGHAT and CDR2 is FQNNGV.

As concerns this clonotype: Just one base apart from a much larger clone, this may be a read error. This rearrangement joins TRBV12-3 or TRBV12-4 to TRBJ2-7; weak D call: TRBD2 (6 bases). Trimming cost V 3 bases and J 3 bases, with 12 bases left between them. CDR3 length: 14 amino acids. The CDR3 protein is CASSLISGSYEQYF. The CDR3 bases are TGTGCCAGCAGTTTGATTAGCGGTAGCTACGAGCAGTACTTC.

In nucleotides, the CDR3 is TGTGCCAGCAGTTTGTATGGCAATCAGCCCCAGCATTTT. This sequence encodes CASSLYGNQPQHF. The chain uses TRBV6-6 and TRBJ1-5; D is undetermined. Germline CDR1 is MNHNY and CDR2 is SVGAGI (reference sequence). This CDR3 region has 13 residues. Trimming stripped 4 bases from V and 2 bases from J, with 6 bases between.

To note about this clonotype: Its ends do not fully match the called genes, so a read error is possible. This chain links TRBV12-3 or TRBV12-4 with TRBJ2-4; no definite D call. This CDR3 contains 14 residues. For the CDR3, the DNA is TGTGCCAGCACCCGGGCCCAGGCCAAAAACATTCTGTACTTC. Translation gives CASTRAQAKNILYF.

To note about this clonotype: The conserved final phenylalanine or tryptophan is absent from the CDR3, which likely points to a read error. The gene calls are TRBV6-1 and TRBJ2-3; 7 bases line up with TRBD1. In germline, CDR1 is MNHNS, CDR2 SASEGT. The length of the CDR3 is 14 residues. CDR3 in DNA: TGTGCCAGCAGTGATAGGGGGCAGACAGATACACAGTATTCT. Its protein product is CASSDRGQTDTQYS.

As for this clonotype: Relative to the germline gene, one junction end is altered; a read error may explain this. The J gene is TRBJ2-7, the V gene TRBV29-1; 10 bases match TRBD2. Germline CDR1 is SQVTM and CDR2 is ANQGSEA. There are 14 residues in the CDR3. CDR3 sequence reads: CGVEDLAGVSEQYF. DNA of the CDR3: TGCGGCGTTGAAGACCTAGCGGGAGTCTCCGAGCAATACTTC.